Listed below are T cell receptor beta chains from one sample, sequenced in a study of cytomegalovirus exposure and HLA in healthy donors. Data came from immunoSEQ multiplex PCR; TCRdb stores just in-frame clones and leaves some out. The data hold a few hundred thousand clones, with under 80% observed a single time. The specimen sequenced was PBMCs. All receptors come from a female donor in good health and CMV-seronegative. The CDR3 runs from the conserved cysteine through the conserved F or W. The order of the fields is D gene, clone size, J gene, V gene, CDR3 DNA, CDR3 protein. The D gene is left open where the match is weak. Size tells how often a clone was seen (once, few, many) or the class of an expanded clone, and some rows leave it out.

D gene: -; clone size: -; J gene: TRBJ1-1; V gene: TRBV10-2; CDR3 DNA: TGCGCCAGCACCTCGGGAGACAGAGGCACTGAAGCTTTCTTT; CDR3 protein: CASTSGDRGTEAFF
D gene: -; clone size: -; J gene: TRBJ2-5; V gene: TRBV27; CDR3 DNA: TGTGCCAGCAGTTCCTCGGACTGGCAAGAGACCCAGTACTTC; CDR3 protein: CASSSSDWQETQYF
D gene: TRBD2; clone size: -; J gene: TRBJ2-1; V gene: TRBV6-5; CDR3 DNA: TGTGCCAGCAGTTATATCGGGACTAGCGGGAGGAATGAGCAGTTCTTC; CDR3 protein: CASSYIGTSGRNEQFF
D gene: TRBD2; clone size: few; J gene: TRBJ2-1; V gene: TRBV7-8; CDR3 DNA: TGTGCCAGCAGCCCCTTCGCGGGAGTGAGCAATGAGCAGTTCTTC; CDR3 protein: CASSPFAGVSNEQFF
D gene: TRBD1; clone size: -; J gene: TRBJ2-5; V gene: TRBV7-2; CDR3 DNA: TGTGCCAGCAGCACAACCCGTATACAGGGGCAGACCCAGTACTTC; CDR3 protein: CASSTTRIQGQTQYF
D gene: TRBD2; clone size: once; J gene: TRBJ2-1; V gene: TRBV5-1; CDR3 DNA: TGCGCCAGCAGCTGGGGGGTAGCGGGACGCTCCTACAATGAGCAGTTCTTC; CDR3 protein: CASSWGVAGRSYNEQFF
D gene: TRBD2; clone size: few; J gene: TRBJ2-2; V gene: TRBV9; CDR3 DNA: TGTGCCAGCAGCGTAGCTAGCGGGAGCGGTGGCGGGGAGCTGTTTTTT; CDR3 protein: CASSVASGSGGGELFF
D gene: -; clone size: -; J gene: TRBJ2-7; V gene: TRBV7-9; CDR3 DNA: TGTTCCAGCAGCTTAAAAAAGAGCTCCTACGAGCAGTACTTC; CDR3 protein: CSSSLKKSSYEQYF
D gene: -; clone size: -; J gene: TRBJ2-7; V gene: TRBV27; CDR3 DNA: TGTGCCAGCAGTTTTGGGACACTCGGGGAGCAGTACTTC; CDR3 protein: CASSFGTLGEQYF
D gene: -; clone size: -; J gene: TRBJ2-5; V gene: TRBV25-1; CDR3 DNA: TGTGCCAGCAGTGAGGGCGTTAAAGCGGTACAAGAGACCCAGTACTTC; CDR3 protein: CASSEGVKAVQETQYF
D gene: TRBD1; clone size: -; J gene: TRBJ2-7; V gene: TRBV4-1; CDR3 DNA: TGCGCCAGCAGCCACAGAGGGACAGGGGGCAACGAGCAGTACTTC; CDR3 protein: CASSHRGTGGNEQYF
D gene: TRBD2; clone size: -; J gene: TRBJ2-5; V gene: TRBV5-4; CDR3 DNA: TGTGCCAGCAGCTTGACCCGGACTAGCGGAGAAGAGACCCAGTACTTC; CDR3 protein: CASSLTRTSGEETQYF
D gene: -; clone size: few; J gene: TRBJ1-2; V gene: TRBV4-1; CDR3 DNA: TGCGCCAGCAGCCAAGGGGGGGGCCCTCTGACTATCGATGGCTACACCTTC; CDR3 protein: CASSQGGGPLTIDGYTF
D gene: TRBD1; clone size: -; J gene: TRBJ2-7; V gene: TRBV5-6; CDR3 DNA: TGTGCCAGCAGCTTGATGGGGACAGGGATCTCCTACGAGCAGTACTTC; CDR3 protein: CASSLMGTGISYEQYF
D gene: TRBD2; clone size: -; J gene: TRBJ2-1; V gene: TRBV5-1; CDR3 DNA: TGCGCCAGCAGCTCTACCGGGACTAGCGGTCTTGCGGGGAATGAGCAGTTCTTC; CDR3 protein: CASSSTGTSGLAGNEQFF
D gene: TRBD1; clone size: -; J gene: TRBJ1-4; V gene: TRBV2; CDR3 DNA: TGTGCCAGCAGGGGTGGGACAGGGAATGAAAAACTGTTTTTT; CDR3 protein: CASRGGTGNEKLFF
D gene: -; clone size: few; J gene: TRBJ1-5; V gene: TRBV10-1; CDR3 DNA: TGCGCCAGCAGTGAGTCGTACGGGCAGCCCCAGCATTTT; CDR3 protein: CASSESYGQPQHF
D gene: -; clone size: -; J gene: TRBJ1-5; V gene: TRBV7-9; CDR3 DNA: TGTGCCAGCAGCTTCGGCAATCAGCCCCAGCATTTT; CDR3 protein: CASSFGNQPQHF
D gene: -; clone size: -; J gene: TRBJ2-7; V gene: TRBV28; CDR3 DNA: TGTGCCAGCAGCCGCCGGGACAGGGTTCTCATCTCCGGGAGAGTCGGGGGGGGCGAGCAGTACTTC; CDR3 protein: CASSRRDRVLISGRVGGGEQYF
D gene: -; clone size: -; J gene: TRBJ2-7; V gene: TRBV10-2; CDR3 DNA: TGCGCCAGCAGTGAGTCTTTTATCGGTGCGGGGGAGCAGTACTTC; CDR3 protein: CASSESFIGAGEQYF
D gene: TRBD2; clone size: -; J gene: TRBJ2-2; V gene: TRBV2; CDR3 DNA: TGTGCCAGCAGTGAAAGACTAGCGGGTTGGGCCGGGGAGCTGTTTTTT; CDR3 protein: CASSERLAGWAGELFF
D gene: TRBD2; clone size: -; J gene: TRBJ2-3; V gene: TRBV29-1; CDR3 DNA: TGCAGCGTTGACATGGCTGTCGTCTGGCTAGCGGGAGATGAGGCAGATACGCAGTATTTT; CDR3 protein: CSVDMAVVWLAGDEADTQYF
D gene: -; clone size: -; J gene: TRBJ1-1; V gene: TRBV19; CDR3 DNA: TGTGCCAGTAGCAGGACTAGCACTGAAGCTTTCTTT; CDR3 protein: CASSRTSTEAFF